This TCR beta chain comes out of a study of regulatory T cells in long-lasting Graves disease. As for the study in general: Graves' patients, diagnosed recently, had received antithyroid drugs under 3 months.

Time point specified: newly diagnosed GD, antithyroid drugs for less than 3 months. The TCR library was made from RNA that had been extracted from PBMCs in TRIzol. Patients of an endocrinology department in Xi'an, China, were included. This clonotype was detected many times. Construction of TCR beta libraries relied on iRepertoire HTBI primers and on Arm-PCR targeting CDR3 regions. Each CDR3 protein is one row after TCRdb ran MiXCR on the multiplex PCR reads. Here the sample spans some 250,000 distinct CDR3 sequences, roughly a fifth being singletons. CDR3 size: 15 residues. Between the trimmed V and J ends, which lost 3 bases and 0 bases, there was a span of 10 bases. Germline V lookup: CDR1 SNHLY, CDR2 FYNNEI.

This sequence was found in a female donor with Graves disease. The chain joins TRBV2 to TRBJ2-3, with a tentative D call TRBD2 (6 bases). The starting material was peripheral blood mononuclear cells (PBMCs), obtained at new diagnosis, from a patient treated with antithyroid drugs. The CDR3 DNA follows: TGTGCCAGCAGTGATACGGGGGACAGCACAGATACGCAGTATTTT. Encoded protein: CASSDTGDSTDTQYF.